These 9 T cell receptor beta chains originate from one sample sequenced in a study of blood T cell repertoires in COVID-19. Data came from immunoSEQ multiplex PCR; TCRdb stores just in-frame clones and leaves some out. The sample yields under 95,000 clones, around 88% seen once. Sequencing used peripheral blood. Receptor source: a woman at least 80 years old with acute or convalescent COVID-19.

The chain employs TRBV6-5 and TRBJ2-7; D is unclear. Trimming cost V 8 bases and J 2 bases, with 7 bases left between them. CDR3 length equals 11 residues. Germline CDR1 reads MNHEY; CDR2 reads SVGAGI. The CDR3 DNA follows: TGTGCCAGCGCGTTTCCCTACGAGCAGTACTTC. It translates to CASAFPYEQYF.

The V gene is TRBV7-3, the J gene TRBJ2-3; weak D call: TRBD1 (6 bases). Between the trimmed V and J ends, which lost 2 bases and 1 base, there was a span of 13 bases. The CDR3 consists of 16 residues. Germline loops: CDR1 SGHTA, CDR2 FQGTGA. CDR3 loop: CASSLETGRGTDTQYF. CDR3 coding DNA: TGTGCCAGCAGCTTAGAGACAGGTCGGGGCACAGATACGCAGTATTTT. Variable domain in full (rest from reference TRBV7-3 and TRBJ2-3): GAGVSQTPSNKVTEKGKYVELRCDPISGHTALYWYRQSLGQGPEFLIYFQGTGAADDSGLPNDRFFAVRPEGSVSTLKIQRTERGDSAVYLCASSLETGRGTDTQYFGPGTRLTVL.

V usage is TRBV7-2 and J usage is TRBJ1-2; a possible D gene is TRBD1 (5 bases). The CDR3 totals 14 residues. Germline-derived CDR1 and CDR2 are SGHTA and FQGNSA. V shed 1 base and J shed 4 bases, with 10 bases lying between them. CDR3 nucleotides: TGTGCCAGCAGCTTAGTGGCAGGGATCTATGGCTACACCTTC. Protein sequence: CASSLVAGIYGYTF.

The genes are TRBV5-1 and TRBJ1-2, with 8 positions matching TRBD1. The germline V gene encodes CDR1 SGHRS and CDR2 YFSETQ. CDR3 length equals 14 residues. The junction had 6 bases not matched to a gene; V was cut back by 4 bases and J by 4 bases. This chain's CDR3 is CASSDPTGGYGYTF. The CDR3, as DNA: TGCGCCAGCAGCGATCCAACAGGGGGCTATGGCTACACCTTC.

The V gene is TRBV7-9, the J gene TRBJ1-4; tentatively, D is TRBD1 (5 bases). V dropped 4 bases and J dropped 3 bases, with 12 bases sitting between them. This CDR3 is built from 15 residues. Looked up from germline, CDR1 is SEHNR and CDR2 is FQNEAQ (reference sequence). The CDR3 region is CASSSGGIPNEKLFF. DNA for the CDR3: TGTGCCAGCAGCTCGGGGGGTATCCCTAATGAAAAACTGTTTTTT.

This chain joins TRBV27 and TRBJ2-5, with D perhaps TRBD1 (6 bases). V lost 6 bases and J lost 4, with 18 bases in between. Germline values: CDR1 MNHEY, CDR2 SMNVEV (reference sequence). This CDR3 has 15 amino acids. CDR3 region: CASSTRPGVGETQYF. The CDR3 DNA reads as TGTGCCAGCAGCACCCGACCAGGGGTGGGAGAGACCCAGTACTTC.

V is TRBV18 and J is TRBJ2-7; 9 bases align to TRBD1. The CDR3 contains 17 residues. V was pared by 2 bases and J by 4 bases, with 12 bases of the junction left unmatched. Germline-derived CDR1 and CDR2 are KGHSH and LQKENI. CDR3 region: CASSPGQPGQGYYEQYF. Here the CDR3 DNA reads TGTGCCAGCTCACCAGGACAACCGGGACAGGGCTATTACGAGCAGTACTTC.

The chain couples TRBV19 to TRBJ2-1; 10 bases map to TRBD2. Germline CDR1 is LNHDA and CDR2 is SQIVND (reference sequence). This CDR3 has 14 residues. The V segment lost 3 bases and the J segment 9 bases; nucleotides outside the gene matches: 5. In nucleotides, the CDR3 is TGTGCCAGTAGTATGGTAGCGGGGGGCGGTGAGCAGTTCTTC. This encodes CASSMVAGGGEQFF.

The V and J genes are TRBV18 and TRBJ2-1; the match to TRBD2 covers 7 bases. The CDR3 runs to 16 residues. Germline lookup yields CDR1 KGHSH and CDR2 LQKENI. The ends lost 5 bases at V and 7 bases at J; junction bases unmatched: 14. Written as DNA, the CDR3 is TGTGCCAGCTCAACACTCGCAGGGAGGGTTCTGAATGAGCAGTTCTTC. This encodes CASSTLAGRVLNEQFF.